These 17 T cell receptor delta chains were sequenced from one sample in a study of gamma-delta T cells after stem cell transplantation. TCRdb called clones from the RT-PCR reads again using CATT. The data show several hundred delta-chain clones, with around 25% seen just once and less than 60% held by the top ten. Sequences were obtained from gamma-delta T cells. The receptor source for this set is a human donor. It is not recorded whose cells these are; they may come from a transplant donor.

In its sample, this clone ranks as medium-sized. A single base is all that separates this from a far larger clone, so a read error is likely. This CDR3 is also generated by other DNA sequences in the sample. The J gene is TRDJ1, the V gene TRDV1, with 7 nucleotides matching TRDD3. The germline V gene has CDR1 TSWWSYY and CDR2 QGS. The CDR3 contains 14 residues. The trim removed 6 bases at V and 7 bases at J, leaving 11 bases unmatched. The CDR3 nucleotides are TGTGCTCTTGGACGGGGGATCCCTCACCTTAAACTCATCTTT. Translated, it gives CALGRGIPHLKLIF.

Within the sample, this clone is large. Other DNA variants within this sample encode the same CDR3. The chain combines TRDV2 with TRDJ1, with 9 nucleotides matching TRDD3. V trimming: 1 base; J trimming: 3 bases; junction bases outside the gene matches: 2. The CDR3 loop spans 14 amino acids. Looked up from germline, CDR1 is GEAIGNYY and CDR2 is EKD. The CDR3 sequence is CACDTLGEADKLIF. CDR3 nucleotides: TGTGCCTGTGACACACTGGGGGAAGCCGATAAACTCATCTTT.

This clone showed up just a few times. A read error likely explains this, since a far larger clone differs by one base. At the DNA level, this CDR3 is encoded by other sequences in the same sample as well. CDR3 sequence: CALGSSPESWGVISWIFSYTDKLIF. The CDR3 DNA sequence: TGTGCTCTTGGGTCATCACCCGAGAGCTGGGGCGTCATATCCTGGATCTTCTCGTACACCGACAAACTCATCTTT. The gene calls are TRDV1 and TRDJ1; tentatively, D is TRDD3 (6 bases). The length of the CDR3 is 25 residues. CDR1 is TSWWSYY and CDR2 is QGS in the germline V gene.

The V and J genes are TRDV2 and TRDJ1, with TRDD3 identical over 11 bases. The CDR3 is made up of 15 amino acids. With V trimmed by 1 base and J by 8 bases, 8 bases remained unmatched. Germline loops: CDR1 GEAIGNYY, CDR2 EKD. The CDR3 nucleotides are TGTGCCTGTGACACGGTGGGGGATACGCTTACCAAACTCATCTTT. It yields the protein CACDTVGDTLTKLIF.

Comments on this clone: Translating this DNA gives a protein that differs at residue 4 from the TCRdb one, which belongs to a much larger clone; a read error is likely, and the protein shown is this translation. This chain uses TRDV2 with TRDJ3; 13 bases are a match to TRDD3. Unmatched junction bases numbered 12, after V lost 5 bases and J lost 0 bases. Germline-derived CDR1 and CDR2 are GEAIGNYY and EKD. The CDR3 spans 21 residues. CDR3 nucleotide sequence: TGTGCCTGTGGCTCAGTACTGGGGGATACGCGGAGCTCCTGGGACACCCGACAGATGTTTTTC. It yields the protein CACGSVLGDTRSSWDTRQMFF.

Points on this clone: This likely reflects a read error, since a far larger clone is one base away. This same CDR3 is encoded by further DNA sequences in the sample. The DNA for the CDR3 is TGTGCCTGTGACACCATAACCGGGGGACTGGGGGATGAAACCGATAAACTCATCTTT. Amino acids: CACDTITGGLGDETDKLIF. The chain employs TRDV2 and TRDJ1, with 10 bases identical to TRDD3. This CDR3 has 19 amino acids. With V trimmed by 0 bases and J by 2 bases, 14 bases remained unmatched. CDR1 is GEAIGNYY, CDR2 EKD, per germline.

This clone was observed a few times. This likely traces to a read error, being one base from a far larger clone. V gene TRDV1 combines with J gene TRDJ1; weak D call: TRDD3 (6 bases). Germline V gives CDR1 TSWWSYY, CDR2 QGS. Trimming cost V 5 bases and J 1 base, with 44 bases left between them. The CDR3 extends over 25 amino acids. The CDR3 DNA reads as TGTGCTCTTGGGTCATCACCCGAGAGCTGGGGCGTCATATCCTGGATCTTCTCGTGCACCGATAAACTCATCTTT. Amino acids: CALGSSPESWGVISWIFSCTDKLIF.

In this sample, this clone turned up a few times. Only one base separates this from a far larger clonotype, so it likely reflects a read error. This chain joins TRDV3 and TRDJ1, with TRDD2 as a possible D gene (9 bases). V lost 3 bases and J lost 0, with 38 bases in between. The CDR3 loop spans 22 amino acids. Germline assignment: CDR1 TVYSNPD and CDR2 GDNSRS (reference sequence). The CDR3 DNA follows: TGTGCCTTACTAGGCCTTCCTACGAGGTGGGGGATCGGGCCCTCGTACACCGATAAACTCATCTTT. Translation gives CALLGLPTRWGIGPSYTDKLIF.

This clone was detected only once. The rearrangement links TRDV2 to TRDJ1; TRDD2 or TRDD3 may be the D gene (5 bases each). V shed 3 bases and J shed 2 bases, with 21 bases lying between them. The CDR3 sequence is 17 residues long. Germline CDR1 reads GEAIGNYY; CDR2 reads EKD. CDR3 residues: CACDPILPDGVTDKLIF. In nucleotides, the CDR3 is TGTGCCTGTGACCCGATACTTCCCGACGGGGTAACCGATAAACTCATCTTT.

This clone was detected only a few times. The TCRdb protein comes from a much larger clone and disagrees with this DNA's translation at residue 4, likely due to a read error; the protein given here is derived from the DNA. The chain combines TRDV1 with TRDJ1, with 10 nucleotides matching TRDD3. The CDR3 totals 21 residues. Germline V CDR1 and CDR2: TSWWSYY, QGS. CDR3 sequence reads: CALREPTTWGILIGYTDKLIF. DNA for the CDR3: TGTGCTCTTAGGGAACCTACTACGTGGGGGATACTTATAGGGTACACCGATAAACTCATCTTT.

This clone was picked up a small number of times. A single base is all that separates this from a far larger clone, so a read error is likely. This CDR3 is also generated by other DNA sequences in the sample. The chain employs TRDV2 and TRDJ1; 10 bases fit TRDD3. The CDR3 covers 19 residues. Germline assignment: CDR1 GEAIGNYY and CDR2 EKD. CDR3 coding DNA: TGTGCCTGCGACACCATAACCGGAGGACTGGGGGATGAAACCGATAAACTCATCTTT. Its translation is CACDTITGGLGDETDKLIF.

By share, this clone ranks as large. This chain joins TRDV2 and TRDJ1; 8 bases match TRDD3. The germline gives CDR1 GEAIGNYY, CDR2 EKD. This CDR3 region has 20 residues. J gave up 0 bases and V 1 base, and 18 bases lay outside the gene matches. CDR3 sequence reads: CACDTIRTGGPLHDTDKLIF. The DNA of the CDR3 is TGTGCCTGTGACACAATCCGTACTGGGGGTCCCCTACATGACACCGATAAACTCATCTTT.

This clone was seen a handful of times. TCRdb attributes to this sequence the protein of a much larger clone, which differs from the DNA translation at residue 11; a read error is likely, and the protein displayed is translated from the DNA. This rearrangement joins TRDV1 to TRDJ1; D may be TRDD3 (5 bases). Germline CDR1 reads TSWWSYY; CDR2 reads QGS. Trimming took 6 bases from V and 9 from J, leaving 20 bases between them. The CDR3 is made up of 14 amino acids. This CDR3 reads CALGRGIPHLELIF. The CDR3 DNA sequence: TGTGCTCTTGGACGAGGGATCCCTCACCTTGAACTCATCTTT.

In regard to this clone: With a far larger clone one base away, a read error is the likely cause. Different DNA sequences within this sample yield the same CDR3. The chain recombines TRDV2 with TRDJ3; 13 nucleotides agree with TRDD3. After removal of 3 bases from V and 0 bases from J, the junction contained 10 bases not matched to a gene. The CDR3 covers 21 residues. Germline V gene lookup returns CDR1 GEAIGNYY and CDR2 EKD. CDR3 sequence reads: CACDSVLGDTRSSWDTRQMFF. CDR3 coding DNA: TGTGCCTGTGACTCAGTACTGGGGGATACGCGAAGCTCCTGGGACACCCGACAGATGTTTTTC.

This clone was counted between two and nine times. A read error is possible here, since a much larger clone lies one base away. Other DNA sequences in this sample translate to the same CDR3. The chain combines TRDV2 with TRDJ1, with 9 bases fitting TRDD3. The CDR3 runs to 14 residues. Germline V gene data show CDR1 as GEAIGNYY and CDR2 as EKD. This chain's CDR3 is CACDTLGEADKLIF. Here the CDR3 DNA reads TGCGCCTGTGACACACTGGGGGAAGCCGATAAACTCATCTTT.

The sample holds a few counts of this clone. TCRdb's listed protein matches a much larger clone and diverges from this DNA's translation at residue 13, likely through a read error; the protein shown comes from the DNA. This chain connects TRDV2 to TRDJ1; a possible D gene is TRDD3 (5 bases). This CDR3 comprises 18 residues. V was trimmed by 4 bases and J by 4 bases, leaving 27 bases between them. Germline V gives CDR1 GEAIGNYY, CDR2 EKD. In DNA, the CDR3 is TGTGCCTGTGAAGTATTGAAACCCCATGTTCTGGGAGGCGATAAACTCATCTTT. This translates into CACEVLKPHVLGGDKLIF.

This clone was counted only a few times. A far more abundant clone sits one base away, making this likely a read error. This rearrangement joins TRDV3 to TRDJ1; no reliable D call. The germline V and J ends were trimmed by 5 bases and 0 bases, with 28 bases remaining between them. This CDR3 is 18 amino acids long. Germline lookup yields CDR1 TVYSNPD and CDR2 GDNSRS (reference sequence). CDR3 bases: TGTGCCCTTAACTCCCCCGAATTACTCCCGCAGTACACCGATAAACTCATCTTT. Residues: CALNSPELLPQYTDKLIF.